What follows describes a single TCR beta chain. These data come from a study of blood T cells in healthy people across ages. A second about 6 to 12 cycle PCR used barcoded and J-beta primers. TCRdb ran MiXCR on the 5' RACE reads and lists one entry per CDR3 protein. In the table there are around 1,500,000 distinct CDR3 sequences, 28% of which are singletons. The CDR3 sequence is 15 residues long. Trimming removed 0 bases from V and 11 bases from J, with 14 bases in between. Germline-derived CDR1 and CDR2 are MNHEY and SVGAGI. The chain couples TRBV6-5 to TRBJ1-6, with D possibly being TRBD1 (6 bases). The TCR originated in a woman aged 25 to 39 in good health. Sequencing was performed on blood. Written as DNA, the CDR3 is TGTGCCAGCAGTTACTCGTCGGGGGGCAGGCCACCCCTCCACTTT. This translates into CASSYSSGGRPPLHF.